A selection of T cell receptor beta chains follows, all from one sample in a study of OX40 agonist ivuxolimab in advanced cancers. The repertoire was sequenced with immunoSEQ multiplex PCR; TCRdb's copy has only in-frame clones and lacks some. The top ten clones hold roughly 1.5% of a sample with 75,000 to 90,000 clones, around nine tenths of them seen once. This specimen consisted of CD4+ or CD8+ T cells sorted from blood, obtained in a trial of the OX40 agonist ivuxolimab. These receptors were obtained from an adult with an advanced solid tumor such as melanoma, head and neck, liver or kidney cancer. CDR3s include the opening cysteine and the closing phenylalanine or tryptophan. D genes are given only for firm matches. Rows give clone size only sometimes, using once, few, many, or a class for an expanded clone.

j_call: TRBJ2-3
clone_size: once
v_call: TRBV5-6
d_call: TRBD2
cdr3_aa: CASSRSGTSTDTQYF
cdr3_nt: TGTGCCAGCAGCCGTAGCGGGACTAGCACAGATACGCAGTATTTT

j_call: TRBJ2-1
clone_size: few
v_call: TRBV5-4
d_call: TRBD2
cdr3_aa: CASSLAAGGSSYNEQFF
cdr3_nt: TGTGCCAGCAGCTTGGCGGCTGGCGGGAGCTCCTACAATGAGCAGTTCTTC

j_call: TRBJ2-7
clone_size: few
v_call: TRBV6-1
d_call: TRBD2
cdr3_aa: CASTPGLAYEQYF
cdr3_nt: TGTGCCAGCACTCCGGGACTAGCTTACGAGCAGTACTTC

j_call: TRBJ2-1
clone_size: .
v_call: TRBV7-8
d_call: TRBD2
cdr3_aa: CATRSGTNSYNEQFF
cdr3_nt: TGTGCCACCCGGAGCGGGACTAACTCCTACAATGAGCAGTTCTTC

j_call: TRBJ2-7
clone_size: .
v_call: TRBV5-1
d_call: TRBD1
cdr3_aa: CASSLDGTGFDEQYF
cdr3_nt: TGCGCCAGCAGCTTGGACGGGACAGGGTTCGACGAGCAGTACTTC

j_call: TRBJ1-6
clone_size: .
v_call: TRBV11-2
d_call: .
cdr3_aa: CASGRDGLYNSPLHF
cdr3_nt: TGTGCCAGCGGAAGGGATGGCCTCTATAATTCACCCCTCCACTTT

j_call: TRBJ2-7
clone_size: .
v_call: TRBV6-6
d_call: TRBD1
cdr3_aa: CASRTTGGSYEQYF
cdr3_nt: TGTGCCAGCAGGACGACAGGGGGGTCGTACGAGCAGTACTTC

j_call: TRBJ2-1
clone_size: .
v_call: TRBV7-2
d_call: TRBD2
cdr3_aa: CASSSRAVGSGGNEQFF
cdr3_nt: TGTGCCAGCAGCTCCCGGGCGGTTGGGAGCGGGGGGAATGAGCAGTTCTTC

j_call: TRBJ1-2
clone_size: .
v_call: TRBV2
d_call: .
cdr3_aa: CASIAGAPGYGYTF
cdr3_nt: TGTGCCAGCATTGCAGGGGCGCCGGGCTATGGCTACACCTTC

j_call: TRBJ2-7
clone_size: .
v_call: TRBV6-5
d_call: TRBD2
cdr3_aa: CASSQGLAGGREQYF
cdr3_nt: TGTGCCAGCAGCCAAGGACTAGCGGGAGGCCGCGAGCAGTACTTC

j_call: TRBJ1-2
clone_size: few
v_call: TRBV19
d_call: .
cdr3_aa: CASSRDLQSGYTF
cdr3_nt: TGTGCCAGTAGTCGGGACCTCCAGTCAGGCTACACCTTC

j_call: TRBJ1-1
clone_size: once
v_call: TRBV30
d_call: TRBD1
cdr3_aa: CAWSGNRGEGEAFF
cdr3_nt: TGTGCCTGGTCCGGAAACAGGGGTGAAGGTGAAGCTTTCTTT

j_call: TRBJ2-7
clone_size: medium-sized
v_call: TRBV7-2
d_call: .
cdr3_aa: CASSSGWKQYF
cdr3_nt: TGTGCCAGCAGCTCAGGGTGGAAGCAGTACTTC

j_call: TRBJ2-5
clone_size: once
v_call: TRBV7-9
d_call: .
cdr3_aa: CASSSGGKATQYF
cdr3_nt: TGTGCCAGCAGCTCAGGCGGGAAGGCGACCCAGTACTTC

j_call: TRBJ2-2
clone_size: .
v_call: TRBV19
d_call: TRBD1
cdr3_aa: CASSLPGGGELFF
cdr3_nt: TGTGCCAGTTCTCTGCCAGGGGGAGGGGAGCTGTTTTTT

j_call: TRBJ2-3
clone_size: few
v_call: TRBV5-1
d_call: .
cdr3_aa: CASSFAPGGADTQYF
cdr3_nt: TGCGCCAGCAGCTTCGCCCCCGGCGGGGCAGATACGCAGTATTTT

j_call: TRBJ2-1
clone_size: .
v_call: TRBV5-1
d_call: .
cdr3_aa: CASSRFQENEQFF
cdr3_nt: TGCGCCAGCAGCAGATTTCAGGAGAATGAGCAGTTCTTC

j_call: TRBJ2-7
clone_size: once
v_call: TRBV7-8
d_call: TRBD1
cdr3_aa: CASSRRTGGRSYEQYF
cdr3_nt: TGTGCCAGCAGCAGAAGAACAGGGGGCCGCTCCTACGAGCAGTACTTC

j_call: TRBJ2-3
clone_size: .
v_call: TRBV10-1
d_call: TRBD2
cdr3_aa: CASSSSGSTDTQYF
cdr3_nt: TGCGCCAGCAGCTCTAGCGGGAGCACAGATACGCAGTATTTT

j_call: TRBJ1-5
clone_size: .
v_call: TRBV7-7
d_call: .
cdr3_aa: CASTQPGTPSNQPQHF
cdr3_nt: TGTGCCAGCACTCAACCAGGGACACCAAGCAATCAGCCCCAGCATTTT

j_call: TRBJ1-1
clone_size: .
v_call: TRBV5-6
d_call: .
cdr3_aa: CASSWTELNTEAFF
cdr3_nt: TGTGCCAGCAGCTGGACAGAATTGAACACTGAAGCTTTCTTT

j_call: TRBJ2-1
clone_size: .
v_call: TRBV6-4
d_call: .
cdr3_aa: CASSVEGTGNEQFF
cdr3_nt: TGTGCCAGCAGTGTTGAGGGAACAGGGAATGAGCAGTTCTTC

j_call: TRBJ2-3
clone_size: .
v_call: TRBV20-1
d_call: .
cdr3_aa: CSASGLTQYF
cdr3_nt: TGCAGTGCTAGTGGTCTGACGCAGTATTTT

j_call: TRBJ1-1
clone_size: .
v_call: TRBV5-1
d_call: .
cdr3_aa: CASSLGSAVMNTEAFF
cdr3_nt: TGCGCCAGCAGCTTGGGTTCGGCAGTCATGAACACTGAAGCTTTCTTT

j_call: TRBJ1-1
clone_size: .
v_call: TRBV7-9
d_call: .
cdr3_aa: CASSQSTGMNTEAFF
cdr3_nt: TGTGCCAGCAGCCAATCGACCGGCATGAACACTGAAGCTTTCTTT

j_call: TRBJ2-3
clone_size: .
v_call: TRBV6-6
d_call: TRBD2
cdr3_aa: CASSREGGYTQYF
cdr3_nt: TGTGCCAGCAGTCGGGAGGGGGGATATACGCAGTATTTT

j_call: TRBJ1-2
clone_size: .
v_call: TRBV18
d_call: .
cdr3_aa: CASSPEGDYGYTF
cdr3_nt: TGTGCCAGCTCACCAGAGGGGGACTATGGCTACACCTTC

j_call: TRBJ2-2
clone_size: .
v_call: TRBV9
d_call: TRBD2
cdr3_aa: CASSASGTSGSWRDTGELFF
cdr3_nt: TGTGCCAGCAGCGCATCCGGGACTAGCGGGTCCTGGCGGGACACCGGGGAGCTGTTTTTT

j_call: TRBJ2-3
clone_size: .
v_call: TRBV12-5
d_call: TRBD2
cdr3_aa: CASGLVTSGSTDTQYF
cdr3_nt: TGTGCTAGTGGTTTGGTAACTAGCGGGAGCACAGATACGCAGTATTTT

j_call: TRBJ1-5
clone_size: .
v_call: TRBV6-1
d_call: TRBD1
cdr3_aa: CASSGGTGSNSNQPQHF
cdr3_nt: TGTGCCAGCAGTGGAGGGACAGGGAGCAATAGCAATCAGCCCCAGCATTTT

j_call: TRBJ2-7
clone_size: .
v_call: TRBV5-6
d_call: TRBD1
cdr3_aa: CASSLGDRYYYEQYF
cdr3_nt: TGTGCCAGCAGCTTGGGGGACAGGTACTACTACGAGCAGTACTTC

j_call: TRBJ2-1
clone_size: .
v_call: TRBV6-4
d_call: TRBD2
cdr3_aa: CASSDSGRELVHEQFF
cdr3_nt: TGTGCCAGCAGTGACTCAGGGAGGGAGCTAGTCCATGAGCAGTTCTTC

j_call: TRBJ2-7
clone_size: .
v_call: TRBV6-5
d_call: .
cdr3_aa: CASSYPTTYEQYF
cdr3_nt: TGTGCCAGCAGTTACCCTACGACCTACGAGCAGTACTTC

j_call: TRBJ1-2
clone_size: .
v_call: TRBV7-9
d_call: TRBD1
cdr3_aa: CASSLEGGRGGGYTF
cdr3_nt: TGTGCCAGCAGCTTAGAAGGGGGCAGGGGAGGCGGCTACACCTTC

j_call: TRBJ2-4
clone_size: .
v_call: TRBV5-1
d_call: TRBD1
cdr3_aa: CASSPWTGPGAKNIQYF
cdr3_nt: TGCGCCAGCAGCCCCTGGACAGGGCCCGGGGCCAAAAACATTCAGTACTTC

j_call: TRBJ2-3
clone_size: .
v_call: TRBV6-1
d_call: TRBD2
cdr3_aa: CASSEANSGGADTQYF
cdr3_nt: TGTGCCAGCAGTGAAGCGAATAGCGGGGGAGCAGATACGCAGTATTTT

j_call: TRBJ2-1
clone_size: .
v_call: TRBV7-7
d_call: .
cdr3_aa: CASSLPVLLADNEQFF
cdr3_nt: TGTGCTAGCAGCTTACCAGTGCTTCTAGCCGACAATGAGCAGTTCTTC

j_call: TRBJ1-1
clone_size: .
v_call: TRBV6-1
d_call: .
cdr3_aa: CASSELGGAFF
cdr3_nt: TGTGCCAGCAGTGAATTAGGGGGAGCTTTCTTT

j_call: TRBJ1-5
clone_size: few
v_call: TRBV2
d_call: .
cdr3_aa: CASRRQSNQPQHF
cdr3_nt: TGTGCCAGCAGACGACAGAGCAATCAGCCCCAGCATTTT

j_call: TRBJ1-4
clone_size: once
v_call: TRBV7-8
d_call: .
cdr3_aa: CASSLNKQREKLFF
cdr3_nt: TGTGCCAGCAGCTTAAATAAACAGCGGGAAAAACTGTTTTTT

j_call: TRBJ2-3
clone_size: once
v_call: TRBV6-6
d_call: TRBD1
cdr3_aa: CASNERQGADTQYF
cdr3_nt: TGTGCCAGCAACGAACGACAGGGGGCAGATACGCAGTATTTT

j_call: TRBJ2-3
clone_size: .
v_call: TRBV12-5
d_call: .
cdr3_aa: CASGFQTSVGGTDTQYF
cdr3_nt: TGTGCTAGTGGTTTCCAGACCAGCGTTGGTGGCACAGATACGCAGTATTTT

j_call: TRBJ1-1
clone_size: .
v_call: TRBV7-9
d_call: .
cdr3_aa: CASRLQGGGGEAFF
cdr3_nt: TGTGCCAGCAGATTACAGGGTGGAGGGGGTGAAGCTTTCTTT

j_call: TRBJ2-5
clone_size: once
v_call: TRBV7-8
d_call: TRBD2
cdr3_aa: CASSLGLAGGYETQYF
cdr3_nt: TGTGCCAGCAGCCTGGGACTAGCGGGGGGGTATGAGACCCAGTACTTC

j_call: TRBJ2-5
clone_size: .
v_call: TRBV7-9
d_call: TRBD2
cdr3_aa: CASSSGLAGLETQYF
cdr3_nt: TGTGCCAGCAGCAGCGGACTAGCGGGGCTGGAGACCCAGTACTTC

j_call: TRBJ1-1
clone_size: .
v_call: TRBV30
d_call: .
cdr3_aa: CAWRSGGWRNTEAFF
cdr3_nt: TGTGCCTGGAGATCGGGGGGCTGGCGGAACACTGAAGCTTTCTTT

j_call: TRBJ1-5
clone_size: .
v_call: TRBV29-1
d_call: .
cdr3_aa: CSVAIGRSNQPQHF
cdr3_nt: TGCAGCGTTGCAATCGGTAGGAGCAATCAGCCCCAGCATTTT

j_call: TRBJ1-2
clone_size: .
v_call: TRBV28
d_call: .
cdr3_aa: CASSGINYGYTF
cdr3_nt: TGTGCCAGCAGTGGCATAAACTATGGCTACACCTTC